A single sample gave rise to the 15 T cell receptor beta chains below, sequenced in a study of T-cell reconstitution after alpha-beta-depleted transplantation in children (dated by TCRdb to 2015 to 2016). The library relied on PCR. The listed sequencing device is Illumina HiSeq 2500. To normalize quantification of the TCRbeta repertoire, the TCR libraries were built with molecular barcoding that relied on unique molecular identifiers. Starting from the raw public reads, TCRdb applied fastp trimming at Q25, assembled clones with MiXCR and retained in-frame beta chains. Every entry covers one CDR3 protein and lists the most common genes and DNA from its rows. Within this sample are a few hundred thousand distinct CDR3 sequences, with around 10% of them counted one time only. The top ten clonotypes cover 5% to 7% of the sample. Sequencing used PBMCs from the stem cell graft donor, obtained from the stem cell graft. The receptors stem from a human donor who donated a stem cell graft to a child with acute lymphoblastic leukemia.

In this sample, this clonotype turned up a few times. The V and J genes are TRBV6-1 and TRBJ2-7; unclear D gene. The germline gives CDR1 MNHNS, CDR2 SASEGT. V dropped 3 bases and J dropped 2 bases, with 14 bases sitting between them. This CDR3 is 15 amino acids long. For the CDR3, the DNA is TGTGCCAGCAGTGAGGGCCTCCTCGGCCCCTACGAGCAGTACTTC. This translates into CASSEGLLGPYEQYF.

The J gene is TRBJ2-5, the V gene TRBV9; 7 nucleotides align to TRBD2. This CDR3 has 16 amino acids. Germline V gene lookup returns CDR1 SGDLS and CDR2 YYNGEE. Trimming cost V 4 bases and J 2 bases; bases outside gene matches: 11. In DNA form, the CDR3 reads TGTGCCAGCAGCTCCCACGGACTAGTCGGGCAAGAGACCCAGTACTTC. Residues: CASSSHGLVGQETQYF.

This clonotype showed up just a few times. V is TRBV5-1 and J is TRBJ2-2; D might be TRBD1 or TRBD2, each matching 5 bases. This CDR3 contains 15 residues. V lost 10 bases and J 2 bases, leaving 18 bases between the germline ends. Germline V gene sequence: CDR1 SGHRS, CDR2 YFSETQ. For the CDR3, the DNA is TGCGCCGCCCGGGGTGGGGCGGCTAACACCGGGGAGCTGTTTTTT. Amino acid sequence: CAARGGAANTGELFF.

The rearrangement uses TRBV20-1 and TRBJ1-2; possible D gene TRBD1, 6 bases. Trimming shortened V by 3 bases and J by 3 bases, and 17 bases separated the two germline ends. Germline values: CDR1 DFQATT, CDR2 SNEGSKA (reference sequence). The CDR3 covers 15 residues. The CDR3 region has the DNA TGCAGTGCTAGGTCGCCCCAGGGGCCAGACTATGGCTACACCTTC. Amino acid sequence: CSARSPQGPDYGYTF.

This clonotype showed up many times. The J gene is TRBJ2-1, the V gene TRBV29-1; the D gene could be TRBD1 or TRBD2 (6 bases each). V shed 4 bases and J shed 3 bases, with 22 bases lying between them. From germline, CDR1 is SQVTM and CDR2 ANQGSEA. This CDR3 has 17 residues. The CDR3 here is CSVVRTVRLDNYNEQFF. The CDR3 nucleotides read TGCAGCGTTGTTCGGACAGTAAGACTAGATAACTACAATGAGCAGTTCTTC.

Ten or more counts support this clonotype. The rearrangement joins TRBV12-3 or TRBV12-4 to TRBJ1-1; D gene ambiguous. Trimming cost V 8 bases and J 12 bases, with 19 bases left between them. There are 12 residues in the CDR3. The CDR3 reads CASRVSGHHPFF. The CDR3 DNA is TGTGCCAGCCGAGTAAGCGGGCACCACCCTTTCTTT.

This clonotype was detected ten times or more. The J gene is TRBJ2-7, the V gene TRBV15; D might be TRBD2 (6 bases). Trimming pared 4 bases from V and 6 bases from J, leaving 22 bases between. The germline CDR1 and CDR2 sequences are LNHNV and YYDKDF (reference sequence). The length of the CDR3 is 16 residues. This chain's CDR3 is CATSTPETGTGGEQYF. As DNA, the CDR3 is TGTGCCACCAGCACCCCAGAAACGGGGACTGGTGGCGAGCAGTACTTC.

In DNA, the CDR3 is TGTGCCAGCGGCCAAACTGCGGTTACTGAAGCTTTCTTT. It specifies CASGQTAVTEAFF. The chain is built from TRBV25-1 and TRBJ1-1; D unresolved. The CDR3 consists of 13 residues. Trimming shortened V by 8 bases and J by 5 bases, and 15 bases separated the two germline ends. Germline V gives CDR1 MGHDK, CDR2 SYGVNS.

This clonotype was seen only a few times. The CDR3 here is CASSQEGVGDTQYF. CDR3 in DNA: TGTGCCAGCAGCCAAGAAGGGGTCGGAGATACGCAGTATTTT. This chain uses TRBV3-1 with TRBJ2-3; tentative D call: TRBD1 (5 bases). Trimming took off 0 bases at V and 5 bases at J, with 9 bases between the two ends. The CDR3 extends over 14 amino acids. Looked up from germline, CDR1 is LGHDT and CDR2 is YNNKEL (reference sequence).

This clonotype came up a few times. The chain carries TRBV20-1 and TRBJ2-6; D possibly uses TRBD1 or TRBD2 (5 bases each). CDR3 length: 13 residues. Per germline, CDR1 DFQATT and CDR2 SNEGSKA (reference sequence). Deletions cut 6 bases from V and 2 bases from J, with 8 bases between. Written as DNA, the CDR3 is TGCAGTGCCCGGGACCCTGGGGCCAACGTCCTGACTTTC. Its translation: CSARDPGANVLTF.

This clonotype showed up many times. The gene calls are TRBV12-3 or TRBV12-4 and TRBJ1-2, with TRBD1 as a possible D gene (6 bases). Trimming removed 4 bases from V and 8 bases from J, with 14 bases in between. There are 13 residues in the CDR3. The CDR3, as DNA: TGTGCCAGCAGTTCCAACACAGGGTTCGGCTACACCTTC. Amino acids: CASSSNTGFGYTF.

The chain couples TRBV27 to TRBJ1-5; tentatively, D is TRBD1 (5 bases). CDR1 and CDR2 from the germline V gene are MNHEY and SMNVEV (reference sequence). Trimming took 3 bases from V and 3 from J, leaving 9 bases between them. The CDR3 sequence is 14 residues long. The CDR3 nucleotides read TGTGCCAGCAGTTTTGGGGACCTCAATCAGCCCCAGCATTTT. It specifies CASSFGDLNQPQHF.

The rearrangement uses TRBV20-1 and TRBJ1-1; D is perhaps TRBD1 (6 bases). The V gene's germline CDR1 is DFQATT and CDR2 SNEGSKA (reference sequence). Trimming shortened V by 1 base and J by 5 bases, and 14 bases separated the two germline ends. CDR3 length equals 14 residues. The CDR3 protein is CSARGRQEITEAFF. The CDR3 DNA reads as TGCAGTGCTAGAGGCAGACAGGAGATAACTGAAGCTTTCTTT.

There are many counts of this clonotype. This chain joins TRBV5-1 and TRBJ1-2; 7 bases map to TRBD1. The CDR3 length is 14 residues. Germline CDR1 is SGHRS and CDR2 is YFSETQ. V lost 7 bases to trimming and J lost 0 bases; unmatched junction nucleotides: 6. CDR3 residues: CASHRDSTNYGYTF. The CDR3 DNA is TGCGCCAGCCACCGGGACAGTACTAACTATGGCTACACCTTC.

V usage is TRBV4-1 and J usage is TRBJ2-3; D not certain. The CDR3 sequence is 14 residues long. V lost 0 bases and J lost 2, with 6 bases in between. Germline CDR1 and CDR2: MGHRA and YSYEKL. The CDR3 sequence is CASSQDVSTDTQYF. CDR3 nucleotides: TGCGCCAGCAGCCAAGATGTGTCCACAGATACGCAGTATTTT.